The next 31 T cell receptor beta chains were all read from a single sample in a study of human T cells and chemical hapten exposure. Via MiXCR, TCRdb re-called the RACE reads, giving one row per CDR3 protein. The sample consists of some 180,000 distinct CDR3 sequences, approximately 20% of them appearing once. Noted time point: patch test 1, 2 weeks after DPC sensitization. Treatment noted: therapeutic diphenylcyclopropenone sensitization with weekly scalp DPC. Sequenced material: whole blood, taken in connection with sensitization to the hapten diphenylcyclopropenone (DPC). These receptors came from a woman between 50 and 59 years old with alopecia areata. Some clones in this sample may be carry-over from other donors' samples.

This clonotype was counted between two and nine times. The chain carries TRBV5-1 and TRBJ1-5; a possible D gene is TRBD1 (6 bases). Germline CDR1 and CDR2: SGHRS and YFSETQ. This CDR3 spans 16 amino acids. V lost 0 bases to trimming and J lost 2 bases, with 12 bases between them. The CDR3 DNA reads as TGCGCCAGCAGCTTGGTTGGGGGCGTTGGCAATCAGCCCCAGCATTTT. Protein sequence: CASSLVGGVGNQPQHF.

The V call is TRBV7-2, the J call TRBJ2-2, with D perhaps being TRBD1 or TRBD2 (6 bases each). V dropped 8 bases and J dropped 2 bases, with 15 bases sitting between them. This CDR3 has 15 residues. The germline CDR1 and CDR2 sequences are SGHTA and FQGNSA. Here the CDR3 DNA reads TGTGCCAGCCACAGGGACTCGATAAACACCGGGGAGCTGTTTTTT. This encodes CASHRDSINTGELFF.

This clonotype has more than one count but fewer than ten. V is TRBV27 and J is TRBJ1-6; maybe TRBD1 (6 bases). V was clipped by 0 bases and J by 9 bases, with 9 bases between them. Germline loops: CDR1 MNHEY, CDR2 SMNVEV (reference sequence). This CDR3 comprises 14 residues. The CDR3 reads CASSLSRTVSPLHF. DNA for the CDR3: TGTGCCAGCAGTTTATCGCGGACAGTTTCACCCCTCCACTTT.

This clonotype occurred a few times. This rearrangement joins TRBV29-1 to TRBJ2-3; 10 bases line up with TRBD2. Trimming removed 0 bases from V and 1 base from J; junction bases left unmatched: 13. This CDR3 is 19 amino acids long. Germline CDR1 and CDR2: SQVTM and ANQGSEA. Here the CDR3 reads CSVEDFRAGGPGGTDTQYF. CDR3 coding DNA: TGCAGCGTTGAAGACTTCCGAGCGGGAGGGCCCGGAGGCACAGATACGCAGTATTTT.

The chain has TRBV12-3 or TRBV12-4 and TRBJ2-4; possibly TRBD1 for D (5 bases). Trimming left V 4 bases short and J 15 bases short, with 31 bases between. The CDR3 runs to 17 residues. The CDR3 sequence is CASSSLTRSQKHWGLYF. CDR3 DNA sequence: TGTGCCAGCAGTTCCCTGACGAGAAGCCAAAAACATTGGGGCCTGTACTTC.

The rearrangement links TRBV2 to TRBJ1-2; TRBD1 matches 10 bases. The V gene's germline CDR1 is SNHLY and CDR2 FYNNEI. V was pared by 7 bases and J by 9 bases, with 8 bases of the junction left unmatched. The CDR3 is 13 residues long. This CDR3 reads CASTWTGGYSYTF. For the CDR3, the DNA is TGTGCCAGCACCTGGACAGGGGGGTATAGCTACACCTTC.

In its sample, this clonotype was seen a few times. The gene calls are TRBV20-1 and TRBJ1-4; 8 nucleotides match TRBD1. Per the germline V gene, CDR1 is DFQATT and CDR2 is SNEGSKA (reference sequence). With 3 bases clipped from V and 7 bases from J, the junction kept 10 bases outside the gene matches. The CDR3 extends over 15 amino acids. DNA of the CDR3: TGCAGTGCTAGCCGAGGGGGACAGGTGATTGAAAAACTGTTTTTT. It codes for CSASRGGQVIEKLFF.

The chain is built from TRBV29-1 and TRBJ2-7; 12 nucleotides agree with TRBD1. The V segment lost 4 bases and the J segment 6 bases; nucleotides outside the gene matches: 4. The V gene's germline CDR1 is SQVTM and CDR2 ANQGSEA. This CDR3 spans 13 amino acids. The CDR3: CSVAGTGGGEQYF. Here the CDR3 DNA reads TGCAGCGTTGCTGGGACAGGGGGCGGCGAGCAGTACTTC.

The chain couples TRBV20-1 to TRBJ2-2; 13 nucleotides match TRBD2. The V and J ends lost 6 bases and 4 bases, in that order; junction bases with no gene match: 5. Germline values: CDR1 DFQATT, CDR2 SNEGSKA (reference sequence). This CDR3 has 15 amino acids. The CDR3 DNA reads TGCAGTGCCCCGGGACTAGCGGGGTCCACCGGGGAGCTGTTTTTT. Translating gives CSAPGLAGSTGELFF.

This clonotype has just a few counts. This rearrangement joins TRBV20-1 to TRBJ1-6, with unresolved D. Germline V gene data show CDR1 as DFQATT and CDR2 as SNEGSKA (reference sequence). V was cut by 1 base and J by 12 bases, with 10 bases left in between. The CDR3 is 12 residues long. The CDR3 DNA reads TGCAGTGCTAGAGTACCAGAGGGACCCCTCCACTTT. Its protein is CSARVPEGPLHF.

The chain couples TRBV7-2 to TRBJ2-2; TRBD2 agrees at 7 bases. This CDR3 has 14 residues. V gave up 4 bases and J gave up 5 bases; unmatched junction bases: 4. CDR1 SGHTA and CDR2 FQGNSA come from the germline V gene. Here the CDR3 reads CASSSAGRTGELFF. The CDR3 nucleotides are TGTGCCAGCAGCTCAGCGGGAAGGACCGGGGAGCTGTTTTTT.

This rearrangement joins TRBV20-1 to TRBJ1-2, with D possibly being TRBD1 (5 bases). Trimming shortened V by 0 bases and J by 2 bases, and 13 bases separated the two germline ends. The CDR3 is made up of 15 amino acids. Germline loops: CDR1 DFQATT, CDR2 SNEGSKA (reference sequence). The CDR3 is CSARDLGVGNYGYTF. The CDR3 bases are TGCAGTGCTAGAGATCTGGGGGTTGGGAACTATGGCTACACCTTC.

This clonotype was detected a few times. V and J are TRBV3-1 and TRBJ1-5; D gene unclear. From germline, CDR1 is LGHDT and CDR2 YNNKEL (reference sequence). CDR3 length: 13 residues. Trimming removed 0 bases from V and 4 bases from J, with 4 bases in between. The CDR3 sequence: CASSQDVNQPQHF. The CDR3 DNA follows: TGTGCCAGCAGCCAAGACGTTAATCAGCCCCAGCATTTT.

This clonotype occurred a few times. This sequence joins TRBV20-1 and TRBJ2-1, with 11 bases aligning to TRBD2. This CDR3 has 15 amino acids. Germline V gene data show CDR1 as DFQATT and CDR2 as SNEGSKA (reference sequence). V trimming: 1 base; J trimming: 6 bases; junction bases outside the gene matches: 5. The CDR3 DNA reads as TGCAGTGCTAGAGTAGCGGGAGGGCCTCGCAATGAGCAGTTCTTC. It is translated as CSARVAGGPRNEQFF.

The chain uses TRBV29-1 and TRBJ1-1, with D uncertain. Germline V gene sequence: CDR1 SQVTM, CDR2 ANQGSEA. The CDR3 loop spans 13 amino acids. The CDR3, as DNA: TGCGGCCTCCAAAGAGGCAGGAACACTGAAGCTTTCTTT. Translating it yields CGLQRGRNTEAFF. Looking up the rest from reference TRBV29-1 and TRBJ1-1 gives the full variable domain: SAVISQKPSRDICQRGTSLTIQCQVDSQVTMMFWYRQQPGQSLTLIATANQGSEATYESGFVIDKFPISRPNLTFSTLTVSNMSPEDSSIYLCGLQRGRNTEAFFGQGTRLTVV.

The chain joins TRBV29-1 to TRBJ2-7; weak D call: TRBD2 (5 bases). V lost 5 bases and J 6 bases, leaving 14 bases between the germline ends. The length of the CDR3 is 12 residues. CDR1 is SQVTM, CDR2 ANQGSEA, per germline. The CDR3 protein is CSVRRSAGEQYF. The CDR3 coding sequence is TGCAGCGTTCGTCGCTCGGCGGGCGAGCAGTACTTC.

Only a few counts were recorded for this clonotype. V is TRBV5-1 and J is TRBJ2-7, with 7 bases matching TRBD1. Germline V gives CDR1 SGHRS, CDR2 YFSETQ. The CDR3 has 15 residues. V lost 4 bases and J lost 6; bases outside the gene matches: 13. CDR3 protein: CASSNNRGSPSEQYF. In DNA, the CDR3 is TGCGCCAGCAGCAACAACAGGGGTTCCCCCTCCGAGCAGTACTTC.

The chain employs TRBV3-1 and TRBJ2-1, with 7 bases fitting TRBD1. The CDR3 spans 15 residues. V gave up 3 bases and J gave up 10 bases; unmatched junction bases: 12. Germline-derived CDR1 and CDR2 are LGHDT and YNNKEL (reference sequence). The CDR3 is CASSQTTTGLNEQFF. The CDR3 coding sequence is TGTGCCAGCAGCCAGACAACGACAGGGTTGAACGAGCAGTTCTTC.

This clonotype appeared a few times. This chain connects TRBV29-1 to TRBJ2-1; 10 positions match TRBD2. Germline V CDR1 and CDR2: SQVTM, ANQGSEA. The CDR3 sequence is 15 residues long. The ends lost 5 bases at V and 9 bases at J; junction bases unmatched: 13. Here the CDR3 DNA reads TGCAGCGTTAGCGGGAGGGCGGCCCCCGCCCTTGAGCAGTTCTTC. Its protein product is CSVSGRAAPALEQFF.

A few counts support this clonotype. V gene TRBV15 combines with J gene TRBJ1-1, with 8 bases lining up with TRBD1. V lost 7 bases and J lost 2; bases outside the gene matches: 9. The germline gives CDR1 LNHNV, CDR2 YYDKDF (reference sequence). The CDR3 is 15 residues long. CDR3 loop: CATTPGGWGNTEAFF. For the CDR3, the DNA is TGTGCCACCACCCCAGGGGGCTGGGGAAACACTGAAGCTTTCTTT. The whole variable domain, remainder taken from reference TRBV15 and TRBJ1-1, is DAMVIQNPRYQVTQFGKPVTLSCSQTLNHNVMYWYQQKSSQAPKLLFHYYDKDFNNEADTPDNFQSRRPNTSFCFLDIRSPGLGDTAMYLCATTPGGWGNTEAFFGQGTRLTVV.

This clonotype occurred a few times. V gene TRBV12-3 or TRBV12-4 combines with J gene TRBJ1-2, with 8 positions matching TRBD1. V lost 5 bases to trimming and J lost 6 bases; unmatched junction nucleotides: 8. This CDR3 is built from 14 residues. This CDR3 reads CASSLPGGRNGYTF. The CDR3 DNA reads TGTGCCAGCAGTCTCCCAGGGGGCAGGAATGGCTACACCTTC.

The rearrangement uses TRBV7-3 and TRBJ2-1; 10 bases map to TRBD2. This CDR3 region has 16 residues. The germline gives CDR1 SGHTA, CDR2 FQGTGA. Losses at the gene ends were 5 bases for V and 9 bases for J; bases not matched to a gene: 13. The CDR3 here is CASSPALVAGGSEQFF. The CDR3, as DNA: TGTGCCAGCAGCCCCGCCTTGGTAGCGGGAGGTTCTGAGCAGTTCTTC.

The chain recombines TRBV28 with TRBJ2-3; 11 bases are a match to TRBD2. V lost 5 bases, J lost 0 bases, and 13 bases stayed unmatched. Germline CDR1 is MDHEN and CDR2 is SYDVKM. The CDR3 spans 19 residues. The CDR3: CASSPSGTSGAASTDTQYF. The CDR3 nucleotides are TGTGCCAGCAGTCCCTCGGGGACTAGCGGTGCAGCTAGCACAGATACGCAGTATTTT.

This clonotype was seen repeatedly, ten times or more. This sequence joins TRBV20-1 and TRBJ2-7; weak D call: TRBD2 (5 bases). Germline V gene lookup returns CDR1 DFQATT and CDR2 SNEGSKA (reference sequence). Deletions cut 1 base from V and 9 bases from J, with 19 bases between. This CDR3 contains 14 residues. The DNA for the CDR3 is TGCAGTGCTAGAGTTCCCGGCCGCGGGCTCGGGCAGTACTTC. This sequence encodes CSARVPGRGLGQYF.

The chain has TRBV10-2 and TRBJ1-5; no clear D gene. Trimming pared 2 bases from V and 6 bases from J, leaving 5 bases between. Per germline, CDR1 WSHSY and CDR2 SAAADI. CDR3 size: 12 residues. This chain's CDR3 is CASSERGQPQHF. The CDR3 DNA follows: TGCGCCAGCAGTGAGCGAGGTCAGCCCCAGCATTTT.

This clonotype has only a few counts. The rearrangement joins TRBV20-1 to TRBJ2-3, with 9 bases matching TRBD2. J lost 4 bases, V lost 2 bases, and 7 bases had no gene match. Germline assignment: CDR1 DFQATT and CDR2 SNEGSKA (reference sequence). The CDR3 is 15 amino acids. In nucleotides, the CDR3 is TGCAGTGCTAGACCCAGGCGGGAGGGATCAGATACGCAGTATTTT. It encodes CSARPRREGSDTQYF.

This clonotype has more than one count but fewer than ten. This chain uses TRBV7-9 with TRBJ1-3, with D uncertain. The germline CDR1 and CDR2 sequences are SEHNR and FQNEAQ (reference sequence). CDR3 size: 14 residues. Deletions cut 1 base from V and 0 bases from J, with 4 bases between. In DNA, the CDR3 is TGTGCCAGCAGCTTAGTGTCCTCTGGAAACACCATATATTTT. Encoded protein: CASSLVSSGNTIYF.

V and J are TRBV5-1 and TRBJ2-5; D not certain. Between the trimmed V and J ends, which lost 0 bases and 3 bases, there was a span of 9 bases. The CDR3 is made up of 14 amino acids. Germline V gene data show CDR1 as SGHRS and CDR2 as YFSETQ. As DNA, the CDR3 is TGCGCCAGCAGCTTGGGCCAGCTTAAAGAGACCCAGTACTTC. It specifies CASSLGQLKETQYF.

V is TRBV24-1 and J is TRBJ2-1, with TRBD2 matching over 14 bases. Per the germline V gene, CDR1 is KGHDR and CDR2 is SFDVKD. Trimming at V came to 4 bases and at J to 7 bases, leaving 5 bases not matched to a gene. The CDR3 spans 16 residues. For the CDR3, the DNA is TGTGCCACCAGTGAAATCGGACTAGCGGGAGGAAATGAGCAGTTCTTC. Its translation is CATSEIGLAGGNEQFF.

The chain couples TRBV6-5 to TRBJ2-5, with TRBD2 matching 11 bases. This CDR3 has 15 residues. Unmatched junction bases numbered 3, after V lost 2 bases and J lost 4 bases. Germline V gene lookup returns CDR1 MNHEY and CDR2 SVGAGI. The CDR3 sequence is CASSYPGLAGETQYF. CDR3 DNA sequence: TGTGCCAGCAGTTACCCCGGACTAGCGGGAGAGACCCAGTACTTC.

This clonotype showed up many times. This chain uses TRBV19 with TRBJ2-1; D remains unclear. CDR1 and CDR2 (germline): LNHDA, SQIVND (reference sequence). The ends were cut back, 3 bases at V and 1 base at J, with 10 bases in the middle. The CDR3 sequence is 15 residues long. The CDR3 coding sequence is TGTGCCAGTAGTATCTCTAGTGTGTCCTACAATGAGCAGTTCTTC. It specifies CASSISSVSYNEQFF.